The next 8 T cell receptor beta chains were all read from a single sample in a study of monozygotic twins with inflammatory bowel disease. After re-calling the 5' RACE reads, TCRdb lists one entry per CDR3 protein, DNA absent. This listing includes approximately 300,000 distinct CDR3 sequences. Sequencing was done on a sample of blood. These receptors all stem from a human donor with ulcerative colitis or Crohn's disease, or a healthy co-twin of an affected twin (not recorded which).

This chain uses TRBV28 with TRBJ2-1; TCRdb calls TRBD1, which cannot be checked without DNA. The CDR3 is 15 residues long. CDR1 MDHEN and CDR2 SYDVKM come from the germline V gene. The CDR3 sequence is CASTGWGVPYNEQFF.

The chain combines TRBV6-1 with TRBJ1-5. The CDR3 is 16 amino acids. Germline CDR1 is MNHNS and CDR2 is SASEGT. The CDR3 is CASSQQAGEKNQPQHF.

The gene calls are TRBV20-1 and TRBJ2-5; TCRdb reports TRBD2, a call that lacks DNA to check it against. CDR3 size: 15 residues. In germline, CDR1 is DFQATT, CDR2 SNEGSKA (reference sequence). The CDR3 protein is CSARTSSGSLETQYF.

The rearrangement uses TRBV5-5 and TRBJ1-2. The CDR3 totals 15 residues. The V gene's germline CDR1 is SGHKS and CDR2 YYEKEE (reference sequence). CDR3 loop: CASSLEGAVNYGYTF.

The rearrangement links TRBV20-1 to TRBJ2-6; TCRdb calls TRBD2, which cannot be checked without DNA. CDR3 length: 16 amino acids. CDR1 and CDR2 (germline): DFQATT, SNEGSKA (reference sequence). CDR3 sequence reads: CSAKAGGSSGANVLTF.

V and J are TRBV7-8 and TRBJ2-3. The V gene's germline CDR1 is SGHVS and CDR2 FQNEAQ. CDR3 length equals 14 residues. The CDR3 loop is CASSFSPSTDTQYF.

The V call is TRBV20-1, the J call TRBJ2-1; no DNA is available, so the TRBD1 call from TCRdb remains unchecked. The CDR3 is made up of 12 amino acids. CDR1 is DFQATT and CDR2 is SNEGSKA in the germline V gene (reference sequence). CDR3: CSGGRGGNEQFF.

The chain combines TRBV9 with TRBJ1-1; lacking DNA, the TRBD1 call made by TCRdb goes unchecked. This CDR3 is 14 amino acids long. CDR1 and CDR2 from the germline V gene are SGDLS and YYNGEE. This CDR3 reads CASSGLRGGTEAFF.